Sequencing of this T cell receptor (beta chain) was carried out in a study of OX40 agonist ivuxolimab in advanced cancers. Broader study findings: The 0.1-3.0 mg/kg partial responders had among the lowest clonal expansion.

As concerns this clone: Its antigen is undetermined.

This CDR3 has 15 residues. Germline loops: CDR1 LNHDA, CDR2 SQIVND (reference sequence). Deletions cut 7 bases from V and 0 bases from J, with 15 bases between. This table comes from immunoSEQ multiplex PCR, and its TCRdb copy is limited to in-frame clones, with some not included. The sample includes 70,000 or so clones, approximately 86% of them seen just once. This sequence joins TRBV19 and TRBJ1-2; a possible D gene is TRBD1 (6 bases). Sequencing used CD4+ or CD8+ T cells sorted from blood, obtained in a trial of the OX40 agonist ivuxolimab. This receptor was obtained from an adult with an advanced solid tumor such as melanoma, head and neck, liver or kidney cancer. In nucleotides, the CDR3 is TGTGCCAGTATCCCACAGGGATCGACTAACTATGGCTACACCTTC. Translating it yields CASIPQGSTNYGYTF.